This entry concerns a single T cell receptor (beta chain). Its antigen is as yet unknown. Primers used in a second PCR of roughly 7 to 11 cycles were a sample-barcoded 5' primer and a J-beta primer mix. Each cDNA molecule carried a tag from a template-switch adaptor that contained 12 random nucleotides. TCRdb passed the 5' RACE reads through MiXCR, listing each CDR3 protein once. The table has around 1,000,000 distinct CDR3 sequences, roughly two fifths seen once. These data belong to a study of blood T cells in healthy people across ages. About the study: Template switching recovered approximately one barcoded beta molecule for every two T cells.

From germline, CDR1 is MNHNY and CDR2 SVGAGI (reference sequence). This CDR3 is built from 17 residues. V was pared by 6 bases and J by 0 bases, with 18 bases between. Study results and limitations: The study could not conclusively compare naive and antigen-experienced cells, given its unsorted PBMCs. Expanded clonotype changes were possibly confounded by unknown donor CMV status.

The TCR comes from a man between 18 and 29 years old in good health. The sequencing input was blood. The J gene is TRBJ1-5, the V gene TRBV6-6; D ambiguous. The CDR3 reads CASSPAPGRVSNQPQHF. Here the CDR3 DNA reads TGTGCCAGCAGCCCCGCCCCTGGACGGGTTAGCAATCAGCCCCAGCATTTT.